Detailed here is one T cell receptor beta chain. This specimen belongs to a study of blood T cell repertoires in COVID-19. Per the germline V gene, CDR1 is MNHEY and CDR2 is SVGAGI. This CDR3 comprises 15 residues. V shed 6 bases and J 5 bases; nucleotides not matched to a gene: 12. Assay: immunoSEQ multiplex PCR; the TCRdb copy retains only in-frame clones and omits some. The table includes about 250,000 clones, around 83% detected once. The sample comprised peripheral blood. This TCR came from an elderly man with acute or convalescent COVID-19. The V and J genes are TRBV6-5 and TRBJ1-2, with 7 bases lining up with TRBD1. The CDR3 here is CASSRQSGQLYGYTF. Written as DNA, the CDR3 is TGTGCCAGCAGCCGCCAATCGGGACAGCTATATGGCTACACCTTC.